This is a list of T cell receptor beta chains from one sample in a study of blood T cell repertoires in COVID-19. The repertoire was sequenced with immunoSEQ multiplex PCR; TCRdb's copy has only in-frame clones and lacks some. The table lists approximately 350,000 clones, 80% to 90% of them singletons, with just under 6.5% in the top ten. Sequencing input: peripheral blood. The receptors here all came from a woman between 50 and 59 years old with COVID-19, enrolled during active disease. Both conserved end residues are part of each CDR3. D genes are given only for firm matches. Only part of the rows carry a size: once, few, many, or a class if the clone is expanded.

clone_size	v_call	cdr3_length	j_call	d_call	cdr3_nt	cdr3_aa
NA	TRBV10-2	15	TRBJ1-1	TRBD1	TGCGCCAGCCGAACGGGACAGGGGGCTATGGGTGAAGCTTTCTTT	CASRTGQGAMGEAFF
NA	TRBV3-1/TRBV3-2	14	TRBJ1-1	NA	TGTGCCAGCAGCCCCTACGGGAGAGGGACTGAAGCTTTCTTT	CASSPYGRGTEAFF
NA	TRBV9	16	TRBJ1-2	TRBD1	TGTGCCAGCAGCGTAGAAAGCGACAGGGGGCTGGGTGGCTACACCTTC	CASSVESDRGLGGYTF
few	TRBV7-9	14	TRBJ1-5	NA	TGTGCCAGCAGCCCAGTCCAGGGGAATCAGCCCCAGCATTTT	CASSPVQGNQPQHF
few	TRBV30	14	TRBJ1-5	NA	TGTGCCTGGAGCGCAGTACGGGGAGGACAGCCCCAGCATTTT	CAWSAVRGGQPQHF
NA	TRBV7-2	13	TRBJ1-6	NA	TGTGCCAGCAGCTGGCAGGGTAATTCACCCCTCCACTTT	CASSWQGNSPLHF
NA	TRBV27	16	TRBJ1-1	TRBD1	TGTGCCAGCAGTTCGACAGGGGTTTCCGTCGTTTTTGAAGCTTTCTTT	CASSSTGVSVVFEAFF
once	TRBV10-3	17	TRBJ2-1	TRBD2	TGTGCCGCAGCAGGGAATAGCGGGAGGAGCTCCTACAATGAGCAGTTCTTC	CAAAGNSGRSSYNEQFF
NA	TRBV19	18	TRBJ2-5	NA	TGTGCCAGTAGTATAGATCCTGGGTTGACTGCGAGACAAGAGACCCAGTACTTC	CASSIDPGLTARQETQYF
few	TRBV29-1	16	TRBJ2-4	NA	TGCAGCGTTGAGCATATGGGGCTAGGGGCCAAAAACATTCAGTACTTC	CSVEHMGLGAKNIQYF
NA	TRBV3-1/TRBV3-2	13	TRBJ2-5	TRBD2	TGTGCCACCCGCGGGACGGGAGGGGGGACCCAGTACTTC	CATRGTGGGTQYF
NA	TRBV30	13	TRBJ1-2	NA	TGTGCCTGGAGGCGCGACATCCACTATGGCTACACCTTC	CAWRRDIHYGYTF
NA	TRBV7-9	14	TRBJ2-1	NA	TGTGCCAGCAGCTTAGTCGGAGACTACAATGAGCAGTTCTTC	CASSLVGDYNEQFF
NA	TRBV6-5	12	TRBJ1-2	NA	TGTGCCAGCAGTCTCCAGGGTTCTGGCTACACCTTC	CASSLQGSGYTF
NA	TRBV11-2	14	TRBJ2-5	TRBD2	TGTGCCAGCAGCTGGCTAGCGGGAGTAGAGACCCAGTACTTC	CASSWLAGVETQYF
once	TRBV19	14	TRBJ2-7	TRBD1	TGTGCCAGTAGTACAACAGGGGGCCCCTACGAGCAGTACTTC	CASSTTGGPYEQYF
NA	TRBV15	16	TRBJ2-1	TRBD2	TGTGCCACCAGCAGAGATGGGACTAGCGGGAGAGGGGAGCAGTTCTTC	CATSRDGTSGRGEQFF
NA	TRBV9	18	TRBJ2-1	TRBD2	TGTGCCAGCAGGGGATACGGGACTAGCGGGAGTGAACGCAATGAGCAGTTCTTC	CASRGYGTSGSERNEQFF
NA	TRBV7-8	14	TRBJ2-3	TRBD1	TGTGCCAGCAGTCCGCAGGGGGGCACAGATACGCAGTATTTT	CASSPQGGTDTQYF
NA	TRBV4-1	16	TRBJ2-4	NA	TGCGCCAGCAGCCAAGTTCAAGGGAGCGCCAAAAACATTCAGTACTTC	CASSQVQGSAKNIQYF
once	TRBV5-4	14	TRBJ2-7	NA	TGTGCCAGCAGCTTGGACAGGCCTCCCTACGAGCAGTACTTC	CASSLDRPPYEQYF
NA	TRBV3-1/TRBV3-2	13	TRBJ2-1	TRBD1	TGTGCCAGCAGCCGACAGGGTCGGGATGCGCAGTTCTTC	CASSRQGRDAQFF
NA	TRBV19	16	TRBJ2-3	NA	TGTGCCAGTAGTTATGGCCTGAGCGGGAGCACAGATACGCAGTATTTT	CASSYGLSGSTDTQYF
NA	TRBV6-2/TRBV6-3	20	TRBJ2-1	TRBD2	TGTGCCAGCAGTGGCTCGCGGACTAGCGGGAAAATCGCCGTAAGCAATGAGCAGTTCTTC	CASSGSRTSGKIAVSNEQFF
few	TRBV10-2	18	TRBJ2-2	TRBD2	TGCGCCAGCAGATCCGGGACTAGCGGGAGTTACTATACCGGGGAGCTGTTTTTT	CASRSGTSGSYYTGELFF
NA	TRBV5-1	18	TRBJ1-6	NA	TGCGCCAGCAGCTTGGCCTCGGGGGACGGCTCCTATAATTCACCCCTCCACTTT	CASSLASGDGSYNSPLHF
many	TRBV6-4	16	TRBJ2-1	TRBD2	TGTGCCAGCAGTGACTCGGCGGGAGTTGGGTACAATGAGCAGTTCTTC	CASSDSAGVGYNEQFF
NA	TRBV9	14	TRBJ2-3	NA	TGTGCCAGCAGCACTGAGCGGTTCACAGATACGCAGTATTTT	CASSTERFTDTQYF
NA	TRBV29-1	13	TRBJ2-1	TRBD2	TGCAGCGTTGAACCTAGCGGGAGGGATGAGCAGTTCTTC	CSVEPSGRDEQFF
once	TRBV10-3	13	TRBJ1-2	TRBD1	TGTGCCATCAGTGACCGGGACAGAAAAAGCTACACCTTC	CAISDRDRKSYTF
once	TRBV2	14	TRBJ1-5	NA	TGTGCCAGCAGCCTCAGACAGGTGAGGCAGCCCCAGCATTTT	CASSLRQVRQPQHF
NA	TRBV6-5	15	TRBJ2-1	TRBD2	TGTGCCAGCAGTCCTCCTAGCGGGAAATACAATGAGCAGTTCTTC	CASSPPSGKYNEQFF
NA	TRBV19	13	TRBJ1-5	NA	TGTGCCAGTAGTCTTTGGAGATCTCAGCCCCAGCATTTT	CASSLWRSQPQHF
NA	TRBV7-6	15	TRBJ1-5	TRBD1	TGTGCCAGCAGCTTAGCGCAGGGGGCACGGCAGCCCCAGCATTTT	CASSLAQGARQPQHF
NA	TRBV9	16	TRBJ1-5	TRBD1	TGTGCCAGCAGCGTAGGCATAGGGGGCATACGTGAGCCCCAGCATTTT	CASSVGIGGIREPQHF
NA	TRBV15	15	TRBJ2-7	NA	TGTGCCACCAGCAGAGATGTGGCAGGCTACAGCGAGCAGTACTTC	CATSRDVAGYSEQYF
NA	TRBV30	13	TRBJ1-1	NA	TGTGCCTGGAGTGTACAGGGAAACACTGAAGCTTTCTTT	CAWSVQGNTEAFF